This T cell receptor (beta chain) derives from a study of blood T cell repertoires in COVID-19. Study overall: The United States, Italy and Spain provided the acute and convalescent COVID-19 samples.

Original analysis: Estimation of nucleated cell counts was performed using reference gene primer amplification. TCRdb keeps only in-frame clones here, not all; method: immunoSEQ multiplex PCR. V and J calls and clone size are copied from that table; D and trimming were computed from the DNA. The sample has about half a million clones, approximately 92% seen once. CDR3 length: 16 amino acids. CDR1 is MDHEN and CDR2 is SYDVKM in the germline V gene. J lost 7 bases, V lost 3 bases, and 11 bases had no gene match. The specimen sequenced was peripheral blood. The clonotype comes from a man aged 18-30 years with COVID-19, enrolled during active disease. The chain employs TRBV28 and TRBJ2-2, with 7 bases fitting TRBD2. In DNA form, the CDR3 reads TGTGCCAGCAGTTTCCCCGGGGACGGCGGGGGCGGGGAGCTGTTTTTT. Its translation: CASSFPGDGGGGELFF.